This TCR beta chain was sequenced in a study of blood T cell repertoires in COVID-19 (dated by TCRdb to the early 2020s). Regarding the study in general: Samples covering the acute and convalescent phases of COVID-19 were provided by collaborators in the United States, Italy and Spain. HLA class I and class II types, where available, came from metadata supplied by the sample provider rather than from assay-based typing. The samples were drawn from the first 160 participants of the ongoing ImmuneRACE study and from some 1,300 subjects provided by 6 global collaborators. Subjects who had been exposed to COVID-19, were actively infected with it, or had recovered from it provided the deeply sampled blood TCRbeta repertoires that made up the dataset. Sample metadata almost always included a de-identified subject ID, COVID-19 status, age in years and sex. The prospective study material was composed of cDNA or gDNA derived from T cells, B-cell-depleted T cells, or PBMCs. The repertoires were made available in a free public database intended to serve as a resource for research on the immune response to SARS-CoV-2.

One collaborating source in Seattle enrolled patients during active infection and followed them longitudinally through the course of disease. Whole blood was collected in K2EDTA tubes by collaborating institutions according to the institutions' own protocols. For TCRbeta analysis, collaborators shipped samples in one of three forms: frozen whole blood, isolated PBMCs, or DNA extracted from either of those sample types. Sequences MGHRA (CDR1) and YSYEKL (CDR2) are obtained from the germline V gene. Trimming removed 0 bases from V and 0 bases from J, leaving 15 bases between the germline ends. Reading from cysteine to phenylalanine, the CDR3 counts 17 amino acids. Just CDR3 DNA is preserved here, 51 bases in frame from base 1. The immunoSEQ Assay, a bias-controlled multiplex PCR, was used to amplify TCRbeta CDR3 regions from genomic DNA. The authors processed their data as follows. The number of nucleated cells in each sample was estimated by amplification of reference gene primers within the assay. To quantify the absolute abundance of each unique TCRbeta CDR3 rearrangement, sequence reads were collapsed and filtered. For each sample, productive Simpson clonality was calculated as the square root of Simpson's diversity index over productive rearrangements. Drawn from immuneACCESS, this table holds only the in-frame rearrangements with V and J called that TCRdb kept. Clones are partly lost; checked studies trace under half to an unresolved V gene and leave the rest unexplained. That table furnishes V, J and clone size, whereas the DNA furnished D and trimming. The sample data list just over 350,000 clones, and approximately 86% of these were observed just once. The leading ten clones occupy less than 9% of the sample.

Study-level results and caveats: The quantity of clinical and demographic metadata differed by source and by participant and was supplied without curation.

With regard to this clone: Its target antigen remains unknown. No much larger clonotype is one base removed from it; base qualities were not supplied.

The clonotype was recovered from a woman aged 55-70 years with COVID-19, enrolled during active disease. Sequencing used peripheral blood. The chain couples TRBV4-1 to TRBJ2-7, and the D gene may be TRBD2, 5 bases matching. The DNA is TGCGCCAGCAGCCAAGATGGGCGGGTACGATTCTCCTACGAGCAGTACTTC. Its translation is CASSQDGRVRFSYEQYF.